Listed here are 2 T cell receptor beta chains from one sample, sequenced in a study of blood T cell repertoires in COVID-19. The method was immunoSEQ multiplex PCR; TCRdb's version includes in-frame clones alone and lacks a portion of them. This repertoire shows around 280,000 clones, about 90% found once; its top ten account for 2% to 2.5%. Sequenced input: peripheral blood. The receptor set was obtained from a woman aged 50 to 60 who had recovered from COVID-19.

The chain links TRBV30 to TRBJ1-4; maybe TRBD1 (6 bases). V was clipped by 3 bases and J by 7 bases, with 15 bases between them. The CDR3 spans 14 residues. Germline V gives CDR1 GTSNPN, CDR2 SVGIG (reference sequence). The DNA of the CDR3 is TGTGCCTGGAGGATACAGGGAGAAGGTGAAAAACTGTTTTTT. Its translation is CAWRIQGEGEKLFF.

The J gene is TRBJ2-5, the V gene TRBV19; no clear D. The CDR3 extends over 14 amino acids. V lost 3 bases and J lost 3, with 11 bases in between. Germline values: CDR1 LNHDA, CDR2 SQIVND (reference sequence). The CDR3 nucleotides read TGTGCCAGTAGTATTGGTCAGTTCGAAGAGACCCAGTACTTC. The encoded protein is CASSIGQFEETQYF. Full variable domain (outside the CDR3, taken from reference TRBV19 and TRBJ2-5): DGGITQSPKYLFRKEGQNVTLSCEQNLNHDAMYWYRQDPGQGLRLIYYSQIVNDFQKGDIAEGYSVSREKKESFPLTVTSAQKNPTAFYLCASSIGQFEETQYFGPGTRLLVL.